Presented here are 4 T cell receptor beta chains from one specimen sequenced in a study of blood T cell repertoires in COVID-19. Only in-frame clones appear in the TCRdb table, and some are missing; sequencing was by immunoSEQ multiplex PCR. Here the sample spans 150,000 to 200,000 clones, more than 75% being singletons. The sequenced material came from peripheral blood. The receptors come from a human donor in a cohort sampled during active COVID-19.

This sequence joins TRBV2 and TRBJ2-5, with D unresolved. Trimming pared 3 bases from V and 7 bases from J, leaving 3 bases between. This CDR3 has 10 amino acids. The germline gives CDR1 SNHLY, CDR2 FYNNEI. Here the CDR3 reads CASSERTQYF. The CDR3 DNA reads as TGTGCCAGCAGTGAGAGGACCCAGTACTTC.

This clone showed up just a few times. This CDR3 is CASSKDRGDPRGNTIYF. CDR3 coding DNA: TGTGCCAGCAGCAAGGACAGGGGGGACCCTCGGGGAAACACCATATATTTT. V gene TRBV21-1 combines with J gene TRBJ1-3; TRBD1, the table's D call, lacks a check against the DNA. TRBV21-1 is classified as a pseudogene. This CDR3 region has 17 residues.

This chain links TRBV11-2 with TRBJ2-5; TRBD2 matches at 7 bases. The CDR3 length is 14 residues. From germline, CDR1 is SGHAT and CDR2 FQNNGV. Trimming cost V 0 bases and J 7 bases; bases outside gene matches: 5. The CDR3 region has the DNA TGTGCCAGCAGCTTAGAGCCGGGAGGTGGGACCCAGTACTTC. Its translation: CASSLEPGGGTQYF. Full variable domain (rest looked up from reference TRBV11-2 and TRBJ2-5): EAGVAQSPRYKIIEKRQSVAFWCNPISGHATLYWYQQILGQGPKLLIQFQNNGVVDDSQLPKDRFSAERLKGVDSTLKIQPAKLEDSAVYLCASSLEPGGGTQYFGPGTRLLVL.

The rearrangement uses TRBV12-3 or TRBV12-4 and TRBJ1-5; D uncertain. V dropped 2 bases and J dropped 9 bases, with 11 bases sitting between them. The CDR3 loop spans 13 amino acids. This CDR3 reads CASSLRFTPPQHF. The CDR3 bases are TGTGCCAGCAGTTTACGGTTTACGCCGCCCCAGCATTTT.